What follows are 22 T cell receptor beta chains derived from one specimen sequenced in a study of OX40 agonist ivuxolimab in advanced cancers. The repertoire was sequenced with immunoSEQ multiplex PCR; TCRdb's copy has only in-frame clones and lacks some. Of some 90,000 clones detected, around 90% appear once; the ten largest clones hold around 0.28%. The starting material was CD4+ or CD8+ T cells sorted from blood, obtained in a trial of the OX40 agonist ivuxolimab. The source is an adult with an advanced solid tumor such as melanoma, head and neck, liver or kidney cancer.

The rearrangement joins TRBV9 to TRBJ2-1, with D possibly being TRBD1 or TRBD2 (6 bases each). The CDR3 is 15 residues long. V lost 0 bases to trimming and J lost 9 bases, with 16 bases between them. Germline CDR1 is SGDLS and CDR2 is YYNGEE. CDR3 loop: CASSVVGGPGSEQFF. The CDR3 nucleotides read TGTGCCAGCAGCGTAGTCGGGGGCCCGGGTAGTGAGCAGTTCTTC.

This chain uses TRBV6-6 with TRBJ2-2; D gene ambiguous. Germline V gene data show CDR1 as MNHNY and CDR2 as SVGAGI (reference sequence). The V gene lost 7 bases and the J gene lost 2 bases, with 11 bases spanning the gap. The CDR3 consists of 14 residues. The CDR3 DNA reads as TGTGCCAGCACCTTACATGAAAACACCGGGGAGCTGTTTTTT. It codes for CASTLHENTGELFF.

The chain employs TRBV11-3 and TRBJ2-2; D call uncertain. The germline gives CDR1 SGHNT, CDR2 YENEEA. Between the trimmed V and J ends, which lost 0 bases and 9 bases, there was a span of 5 bases. The CDR3 spans 12 residues. CDR3 residues: CASSLESRELFF. CDR3 coding DNA: TGTGCCAGCAGCTTAGAAAGCAGGGAGCTGTTTTTT.

V and J are TRBV7-2 and TRBJ2-7; D gene unclear. Germline values: CDR1 SGHTA, CDR2 FQGNSA. The CDR3 is made up of 13 amino acids. Trimming removed 5 bases from V and 6 bases from J, with 14 bases in between. CDR3 loop: CASSARPGTEQYF. The DNA of the CDR3 is TGTGCCAGCAGCGCGAGACCGGGCACCGAGCAGTACTTC.

The V gene is TRBV27, the J gene TRBJ2-7; D call uncertain. The CDR3 runs to 13 residues. Per the germline V gene, CDR1 is MNHEY and CDR2 is SMNVEV (reference sequence). Trimming pared 5 bases from V and 0 bases from J, leaving 8 bases between. CDR3 DNA sequence: TGTGCCAGCAGTCTAGACATCTCCTACGAGCAGTACTTC. Amino acid sequence: CASSLDISYEQYF.

The chain combines TRBV6-1 with TRBJ1-2; D gene ambiguous. V lost 2 bases and J 3 bases, leaving 10 bases between the germline ends. The CDR3 runs to 14 residues. Germline V lookup: CDR1 MNHNS, CDR2 SASEGT. CDR3 loop: CASSETAGDYGYTF. The CDR3 bases are TGTGCCAGCAGTGAAACAGCTGGGGACTATGGCTACACCTTC.

The chain combines TRBV5-1 with TRBJ2-1, with 12 bases that match TRBD2. CDR3 length: 13 residues. Trimming removed 4 bases from V and 7 bases from J; junction bases left unmatched: 0. Germline CDR1 SGHRS, CDR2 YFSETQ. CDR3 DNA: TGCGCCAGCAGCGGACTAGCGGGGAATGAGCAGTTCTTC. It is translated as CASSGLAGNEQFF. The full variable domain, its missing parts supplied by reference TRBV5-1 and TRBJ2-1, is KAGVTQTPRYLIKTRGQQVTLSCSPISGHRSVSWYQQTPGQGLQFLFEYFSETQRNKGNFPGRFSGRQFSNSRSEMNVSTLELGDSALYLCASSGLAGNEQFFGPGTRLTVL.

This clone was counted a few times. The chain employs TRBV27 and TRBJ2-7, with D perhaps matching TRBD2 (5 bases). Germline assignment: CDR1 MNHEY and CDR2 SMNVEV (reference sequence). Trimming removed 2 bases from V and 5 bases from J, with 10 bases in between. CDR3 length: 13 amino acids. The chain's CDR3 is CASSLEARDEQYF. Written as DNA, the CDR3 is TGTGCCAGCAGTTTAGAAGCGCGGGACGAGCAGTACTTC.

This chain connects TRBV18 to TRBJ2-3, with TRBD2 identical over 11 bases. The CDR3 extends over 16 amino acids. Germline CDR1 and CDR2: KGHSH and LQKENI. Trimming took 1 base from V and 6 from J; bases not matched to a gene: 6. The DNA of the CDR3 is TGTGCCAGCTCACCACGAGGGACTAGCGGTCCTGATACGCAGTATTTT. It translates to CASSPRGTSGPDTQYF.

This clone has just a few counts. The V gene is TRBV10-3, the J gene TRBJ1-5; D gene unclear. Germline CDR1 and CDR2: ENHRY and SYGVKD. V lost 10 bases, J lost 1 base, and 8 bases lay in between. The CDR3 covers 12 residues. Written as DNA, the CDR3 is TGTGCCACTCAGGCAAGCAATCAGCCCCAGCATTTT. This encodes CATQASNQPQHF.

The CDR3 DNA reads TGTGCCAGCAGTGGGGGCTCCAGCTCCTACAATGAGCAGTTCTTC. It encodes CASSGGSSSYNEQFF. J is TRBJ2-1 and V is TRBV2; the D gene is possibly TRBD1 (5 bases). The CDR3 has 15 residues. V shed 4 bases and J shed 0 bases, with 10 bases lying between them. Germline V CDR1 and CDR2: SNHLY, FYNNEI.

The chain uses TRBV5-1 and TRBJ2-7; 8 bases are a match to TRBD2. Germline V gene lookup returns CDR1 SGHRS and CDR2 YFSETQ. The CDR3 covers 14 residues. The ends lost 4 bases at V and 0 bases at J; junction bases unmatched: 3. CDR3 bases: TGCGCCAGCAGCCCTGCGGGGGGCTCCTACGAGCAGTACTTC. This translates into CASSPAGGSYEQYF.

This chain connects TRBV6-1 to TRBJ1-6, with D perhaps TRBD1 (6 bases). CDR1 is MNHNS and CDR2 is SASEGT in the germline V gene. The ends were cut back, 11 bases at V and 15 bases at J, with 20 bases in the middle. The CDR3 consists of 12 residues. CDR3 sequence (DNA): TGTGCCGGACGGGCGGGACAACAAAACCTCCACTTT. Encoded protein: CAGRAGQQNLHF.

This clone was recorded once. This chain uses TRBV19 with TRBJ1-1; D unresolved. Trimming left V 9 bases short and J 7 bases short, with 18 bases between. Germline V gene lookup returns CDR1 LNHDA and CDR2 SQIVND (reference sequence). This CDR3 has 13 residues. CDR3 sequence (DNA): TGTGCCAGCCAGGCAGCAACACGCCGTGAAGCTTTCTTT. Translating gives CASQAATRREAFF.

V and J are TRBV5-6 and TRBJ1-3; TRBD1 agrees at 9 bases. The CDR3 is 14 residues long. Germline V CDR1 and CDR2: SGHDT, YYEEEE. Trimming at V came to 4 bases and at J to 2 bases, leaving 1 base not matched to a gene. CDR3 nucleotide sequence: TGTGCCAGCAGCCGACAGGGGGCTGGAAACACCATATATTTT. It translates to CASSRQGAGNTIYF.

The rearrangement joins TRBV10-3 to TRBJ2-1; tentative D call: TRBD2 (7 bases). The CDR3 consists of 16 residues. CDR1 is ENHRY, CDR2 SYGVKD, per germline. Trimming removed 0 bases at V and 3 bases at J, with 12 bases between. The CDR3 here is CAISESRGGFYNEQFF. The CDR3 coding sequence is TGTGCCATCAGTGAGTCTAGGGGGGGCTTCTACAATGAGCAGTTCTTC.

The chain links TRBV10-3 to TRBJ1-2; no firm D call. The ends were cut back, 11 bases at V and 3 bases at J, with 16 bases in the middle. The length of the CDR3 is 13 residues. Per the germline V gene, CDR1 is ENHRY and CDR2 is SYGVKD. CDR3 sequence: CAVSSQTDYGYTF. Written as DNA, the CDR3 is TGTGCCGTCTCGTCGCAAACGGACTATGGCTACACCTTC.

The chain carries TRBV12-2 and TRBJ1-4. TRBV12-2 is flagged as a pseudogene. This CDR3 comprises 17 residues. Here the CDR3 reads CASRLARWDGRNEKLFF. The CDR3 DNA reads as TGTGCAAGTCGCTTAGCCCGGTGGGACGGGCGGAACGAAAAACTGTTTTTT.

This clone was detected a few times. The rearrangement joins TRBV6-1 to TRBJ1-6; D not resolved. V was cut by 6 bases and J by 13 bases, with 10 bases left in between. The length of the CDR3 is 11 residues. The germline CDR1 and CDR2 sequences are MNHNS and SASEGT. The CDR3 DNA reads as TGTGCCAGCAGCTATCGGAGGCCCCTCCACTTT. The encoded protein is CASSYRRPLHF.

This rearrangement joins TRBV5-1 to TRBJ1-2, with D tentatively TRBD1 (5 bases). V was shortened by 3 bases and J by 3 bases, with 15 bases between the two germline ends. This CDR3 has 15 amino acids. The germline gives CDR1 SGHRS, CDR2 YFSETQ. CDR3 DNA sequence: TGCGCCAGCAGCTCGGGCGGGACGTCGGACTATGGCTACACCTTC. It yields the protein CASSSGGTSDYGYTF.

V usage is TRBV30 and J usage is TRBJ1-4; TRBD1 might be the D (5 bases). The V end was cut by 4 bases, the J end by 4 bases, with 7 bases between. Germline V gene data show CDR1 as GTSNPN and CDR2 as SVGIG (reference sequence). The CDR3 is 12 residues long. CDR3 nucleotides: TGTGCCTGGACGGGGGTTAATGAAAAACTGTTTTTT. Encoded protein: CAWTGVNEKLFF.

This clone showed up just a few times. The chain combines TRBV9 with TRBJ2-2; no definite D call. Per the germline V gene, CDR1 is SGDLS and CDR2 is YYNGEE. The CDR3 sequence is 14 residues long. V lost 0 bases and J 8 bases, leaving 11 bases between the germline ends. CDR3 sequence: CASSVENNRGELFF. The CDR3 DNA reads as TGTGCCAGCAGCGTAGAGAACAATCGGGGGGAGCTGTTTTTT.